What follows are 29 T cell receptor beta chains derived from one specimen sequenced in a study of high-grade serous ovarian cancer treatment subgroups. The repertoire was sequenced with immunoSEQ multiplex PCR; TCRdb's copy has only in-frame clones and lacks some. Among several thousand clones listed, more than 65% were seen once. The tumor samples were collected prior to definitive surgery or chemotherapy. The sequenced sample consisted of tumor tissue. Source of these receptors: a human donor with high-grade serous ovarian cancer.

The chain recombines TRBV18 with TRBJ2-3, with 10 bases fitting TRBD2. The CDR3 is made up of 16 amino acids. CDR1 and CDR2 from the germline V gene are KGHSH and LQKENI. V lost 2 bases to trimming and J lost 1 base; unmatched junction nucleotides: 3. In DNA form, the CDR3 reads TGTGCCAGCTCACCAAGCGGGGGGGCCCGCACAGATACGCAGTATTTT. Translating it yields CASSPSGGARTDTQYF. Supplemented by reference TRBV18 and TRBJ2-3, the full variable domain reads NAGVMQNPRHLVRRRGQEARLRCSPMKGHSHVYWYRQLPEEGLKFMVYLQKENIIDESGMPKERFSAEFPKEGPSILRIQQVVRGDSAAYFCASSPSGGARTDTQYFGPGTRLTVL.

The chain combines TRBV10-1 with TRBJ2-2, with D perhaps matching TRBD1 (6 bases). Looked up from germline, CDR1 is WNHNN and CDR2 is SYGVQD (reference sequence). V gave up 5 bases and J gave up 6 bases, with 10 bases separating them. This CDR3 has 13 residues. The CDR3 nucleotides are TGCGCCAGCAGTTTCAGGGGATCCGGGGAGCTGTTTTTT. Protein product: CASSFRGSGELFF.

The J gene is TRBJ2-2, the V gene TRBV6-1; perhaps D is TRBD1 or TRBD2 (5 bases each). From germline, CDR1 is MNHNS and CDR2 SASEGT. CDR3 length: 13 residues. CDR3 in amino acids: CGAFGDNTGELFF. CDR3 DNA: TGTGGGGCGTTTGGGGACAACACCGGGGAGCTGTTTTTT.

This chain joins TRBV6-6 and TRBJ1-2; D is possibly TRBD1 (5 bases). V was trimmed by 2 bases and J by 7 bases, leaving 11 bases between them. The CDR3 has 13 residues. In germline, CDR1 is MNHNY, CDR2 SVGAGI (reference sequence). The CDR3 DNA follows: TGTGCCAGCAGTTACAACGGCGACAGTGGCTACACCTTC. The encoded protein is CASSYNGDSGYTF.

Only one count was recorded for this clone. This sequence joins TRBV5-4 and TRBJ1-2, with a tentative D call TRBD1 (5 bases). The ends were cut back, 0 bases at V and 0 bases at J, with 12 bases in the middle. The CDR3 runs to 16 residues. The germline CDR1 and CDR2 sequences are SGHNT and YYREEE (reference sequence). CDR3 DNA: TGTGCCAGCAGCTTGGAGGGGTATGACGCTAACTATGGCTACACCTTC. This translates into CASSLEGYDANYGYTF.

This clone is a singleton in its sample. The genes are TRBV6-6 and TRBJ1-5; D gene uncertain. V was trimmed by 2 bases and J by 6 bases, leaving 8 bases between them. Germline values: CDR1 MNHNY, CDR2 SVGAGI (reference sequence). The CDR3 is 13 residues long. This chain's CDR3 is CASSYNHAQPQHF. The CDR3 bases are TGTGCCAGCAGTTACAACCACGCTCAGCCCCAGCATTTT.

The V gene is TRBV28, the J gene TRBJ2-3; D uncertain. The CDR3 sequence is 14 residues long. Per germline, CDR1 MDHEN and CDR2 SYDVKM. Trimming took 3 bases from V and 1 from J, leaving 8 bases between them. The chain's CDR3 is CASSFLSGTDTQYF. Written as DNA, the CDR3 is TGTGCCAGCAGTTTTTTGAGCGGCACAGATACGCAGTATTTT. Looking up the rest from reference TRBV28 and TRBJ2-3 gives the full variable domain: DVKVTQSSRYLVKRTGEKVFLECVQDMDHENMFWYRQDPGLGLRLIYFSYDVKMKEKGDIPEGYSVSREKKERFSLILESASTNQTSMYLCASSFLSGTDTQYFGPGTRLTVL.

This clone was recorded a few times. The chain uses TRBV15 and TRBJ2-2; no definite D call. Between the trimmed V and J ends, which lost 8 bases and 6 bases, there was a span of 10 bases. The germline CDR1 and CDR2 sequences are LNHNV and YYDKDF (reference sequence). The CDR3 contains 12 residues. This CDR3 reads CATSLFSGELFF. CDR3 nucleotide sequence: TGTGCCACCTCCTTGTTCTCCGGGGAGCTGTTTTTT.

Only a few counts were recorded for this clone. The V and J genes are TRBV7-9 and TRBJ2-3, with TRBD1 matching 12 bases. Germline trimming cut 1 base from V and 5 bases from J; bases unmatched to any gene: 4. Germline assignment: CDR1 SEHNR and CDR2 FQNEAQ (reference sequence). The CDR3 totals 16 residues. The CDR3 protein is CASSLGDRGRGDTQYF. The CDR3, as DNA: TGTGCCAGCAGCTTAGGGGACAGGGGGCGCGGAGATACGCAGTATTTT.

With regard to this clone: At one end the junction does not follow the germline gene, possibly because of a read error. The gene calls are TRBV10-3 and TRBJ2-7; TRBD1 agrees at 10 bases. Germline V lookup: CDR1 ENHRY, CDR2 SYGVKD. CDR3 size: 14 residues. The CDR3 reads CASSLRDRGYEQYF. The CDR3 coding sequence is TGTGCCAGCAGTCTAAGGGACAGGGGCTACGAGCAGTACTTC.

The chain combines TRBV11-2 with TRBJ2-5, with TRBD2 matching 8 bases. The CDR3 extends over 16 amino acids. Germline assignment: CDR1 SGHAT and CDR2 FQNNGV. Losses at the gene ends were 1 base for V and 5 bases for J; bases not matched to a gene: 9. The CDR3 DNA reads as TGTGCCAGCAGCTTAGGAGAACTAGCGGCCGGGGAGACCCAGTACTTC. Its translation is CASSLGELAAGETQYF.

This clone was observed once. The chain uses TRBV11-3 and TRBJ2-1, with 10 bases aligning to TRBD2. The CDR3 consists of 15 residues. V trimming: 4 bases; J trimming: 3 bases; junction bases outside the gene matches: 3. The germline gives CDR1 SGHNT, CDR2 YENEEA. The CDR3 protein is CASSSQRGGYNEQFF. The DNA for the CDR3 is TGTGCCAGCAGCTCCCAGCGGGGGGGCTACAATGAGCAGTTCTTC. Full variable domain (outside the CDR3, taken from reference TRBV11-3 and TRBJ2-1): EAGVVQSPRYKIIEKKQPVAFWCNPISGHNTLYWYLQNLGQGPELLIRYENEEAVDDSQLPKDRFSAERLKGVDSTLKIQPAELGDSAVYLCASSSQRGGYNEQFFGPGTRLTVL.

The chain employs TRBV19 and TRBJ2-3; 7 nucleotides align to TRBD1. CDR1 is LNHDA, CDR2 SQIVND, per germline (reference sequence). CDR3 length: 16 residues. With V trimmed by 1 base and J by 4 bases, 8 bases remained unmatched. The CDR3 nucleotides are TGTGCCAGTAGTATAGTGGGCAGGGGGAGTTCAGATACGCAGTATTTT. It specifies CASSIVGRGSSDTQYF.

This chain links TRBV18 with TRBJ1-6; D might be TRBD1 (6 bases). Germline V lookup: CDR1 KGHSH, CDR2 LQKENI. The CDR3 runs 16 residues. Trimming took off 2 bases at V and 5 bases at J, with 13 bases between the two ends. The CDR3 DNA reads TGTGCCAGCTCACCAAGTACTAGGGGGGATAATTCACCCCTCCACTTT. This sequence encodes CASSPSTRGDNSPLHF.

This clone was seen more than once but under ten times. V and J are TRBV5-1 and TRBJ2-1; no firm D call. V lost 0 bases to trimming and J lost 3 bases, with 7 bases between them. Germline lookup yields CDR1 SGHRS and CDR2 YFSETQ. The CDR3 runs to 14 residues. CDR3 loop: CASSLEGGYNEQFF. DNA of the CDR3: TGCGCCAGCAGCTTGGAGGGCGGCTACAATGAGCAGTTCTTC.

The chain carries TRBV10-2 and TRBJ1-5, with D unclear. The CDR3 extends over 13 amino acids. Trimming stripped 6 bases from V and 7 bases from J, with 13 bases between. Per the germline V gene, CDR1 is WSHSY and CDR2 is SAAADI. In nucleotides, the CDR3 is TGCGCCAGCAGCCCCGGGCAGGAACAGCCCCAGCATTTT. The encoded protein is CASSPGQEQPQHF.

This clone has a handful of counts. The DNA for the CDR3 is TGTGCCAGCAGCTTCGGGCTAGACGCAGATACGCAGTATTTT. This sequence encodes CASSFGLDADTQYF. The chain joins TRBV5-5 to TRBJ2-3; D is unclear. V was clipped by 2 bases and J by 4 bases, with 11 bases between them. Germline assignment: CDR1 SGHKS and CDR2 YYEKEE (reference sequence). CDR3 length: 14 amino acids.

The CDR3 nucleotides are TGTGCCAGCAGTTACATAGCCGGGGAGCTGTTTTTT. Its translation is CASSYIAGELFF. V is TRBV6-6 and J is TRBJ2-2, with D hard to call. CDR3 length equals 12 residues. CDR1 is MNHNY, CDR2 SVGAGI, per germline (reference sequence). The V gene lost 2 bases and the J gene lost 6 bases, with 4 bases spanning the gap.

This chain connects TRBV5-5 to TRBJ1-2, with D possibly matching TRBD1 (6 bases). The V and J ends lost 4 bases and 6 bases respectively, with 13 bases between them. CDR1 is SGHKS and CDR2 is YYEKEE in the germline V gene (reference sequence). The CDR3 consists of 13 residues. CDR3 amino acids: CASSLDRKNGYTF. The CDR3 DNA reads TGTGCCAGCAGCCTCGACAGGAAGAATGGCTACACCTTC.

The V gene is TRBV28, the J gene TRBJ1-3, with D possibly TRBD1 on 5 matching bases. The CDR3 covers 14 residues. V was trimmed by 2 bases and J by 1 base, leaving 6 bases between them. The V gene's germline CDR1 is MDHEN and CDR2 SYDVKM. Written as DNA, the CDR3 is TGTGCCAGCAGTTTAGGGGGGTCTGGAAACACCATATATTTT. This codes for CASSLGGSGNTIYF.

The sample holds a few counts of this clone. J is TRBJ2-2 and V is TRBV10-2; the D is unclear. V was trimmed by 4 bases and J by 3 bases, leaving 12 bases between them. Per germline, CDR1 WSHSY and CDR2 SAAADI. This CDR3 is built from 15 residues. CDR3 in DNA: TGCGCCAGCAGTGGGCAGACGCCCTACACCGGGGAGCTGTTTTTT. Protein: CASSGQTPYTGELFF.

The chain employs TRBV27 and TRBJ2-2; D gene unclear. The CDR3 covers 17 residues. The V end lost 6 bases, the J end lost 3 bases, and 20 bases lay between the germline ends. CDR1 and CDR2 (germline): MNHEY, SMNVEV (reference sequence). The CDR3 nucleotides are TGTGCCAGCAGATCCTCGACGGCTGGCGCGTACACCGGGGAGCTGTTTTTT. This sequence encodes CASRSSTAGAYTGELFF.

This clone was seen a few times. The chain employs TRBV4-1 and TRBJ1-3; D is undetermined. Trimming removed 0 bases from V and 2 bases from J, with 5 bases in between. This CDR3 region has 14 residues. Germline assignment: CDR1 MGHRA and CDR2 YSYEKL. CDR3 DNA sequence: TGCGCCAGCAGCCAAGATAGGCCTGGAAACACCATATATTTT. Translated: CASSQDRPGNTIYF.

V is TRBV11-2 and J is TRBJ2-2; 16 nucleotides align to TRBD2. The J segment lost 6 bases and the V segment lost 6 bases, leaving 10 bases of the junction unmatched. There are 18 residues in the CDR3. Germline V gene data show CDR1 as SGHAT and CDR2 as FQNNGV. The CDR3 protein is CASSFTGTSGGAAGELFF. The CDR3 DNA is TGTGCCAGCAGTTTCACCGGGACTAGCGGGGGGGCAGCCGGGGAGCTGTTTTTT. Variable domain in full (rest from reference TRBV11-2 and TRBJ2-2): EAGVAQSPRYKIIEKRQSVAFWCNPISGHATLYWYQQILGQGPKLLIQFQNNGVVDDSQLPKDRFSAERLKGVDSTLKIQPAKLEDSAVYLCASSFTGTSGGAAGELFFGEGSRLTVL.

This chain uses TRBV11-2 with TRBJ2-5; D gene uncertain. V lost 0 bases and J 14 bases, leaving 13 bases between the germline ends. The CDR3 spans 12 residues. Germline assignment: CDR1 SGHAT and CDR2 FQNNGV. The CDR3 sequence: CASSLERAERYF. In DNA form, the CDR3 reads TGTGCCAGCAGCTTAGAACGGGCCGAGCGCTACTTC.

The gene calls are TRBV5-5 and TRBJ1-3, with D maybe TRBD1 (5 bases). Trimming stripped 4 bases from V and 0 bases from J, with 14 bases between. The CDR3 is made up of 16 amino acids. CDR1 is SGHKS and CDR2 is YYEKEE in the germline V gene (reference sequence). The CDR3 loop is CASSQDPQVSGNTIYF. The CDR3 DNA is TGTGCCAGCAGCCAAGATCCACAGGTCTCTGGAAACACCATATATTTT.

CDR3 nucleotide sequence: TGTGCCAGCCGGGCAGGCGGAGCAACTAATGAAAAACTGTTTTTT. It codes for CASRAGGATNEKLFF. The chain has TRBV5-5 and TRBJ1-4; D uncertain. Germline V lookup: CDR1 SGHKS, CDR2 YYEKEE (reference sequence). The CDR3 runs to 15 residues. V lost 7 bases and J lost 0, with 13 bases in between.

Only a few counts were recorded for this clone. The junction and the germline gene differ at one end; a read error may be behind it. This chain links TRBV19 with TRBJ1-2, with a possible D match to TRBD1 (5 bases). Germline V lookup: CDR1 LNHDA, CDR2 SQIVND (reference sequence). This CDR3 contains 12 residues. The CDR3 sequence: CASSIDEGGHLF. The CDR3 nucleotides are TGTGCCAGTAGTATAGATGAGGGAGGACACCTCTTC.

J is TRBJ2-3 and V is TRBV5-1, with 8 bases lining up with TRBD1. Germline CDR1 SGHRS, CDR2 YFSETQ. Trimming at V came to 5 bases and at J to 0 bases, leaving 5 bases not matched to a gene. The CDR3 loop spans 15 amino acids. The chain's CDR3 is CASSSRQGSTDTQYF. The CDR3 nucleotides are TGCGCCAGCAGTTCCAGACAGGGGAGCACAGATACGCAGTATTTT.